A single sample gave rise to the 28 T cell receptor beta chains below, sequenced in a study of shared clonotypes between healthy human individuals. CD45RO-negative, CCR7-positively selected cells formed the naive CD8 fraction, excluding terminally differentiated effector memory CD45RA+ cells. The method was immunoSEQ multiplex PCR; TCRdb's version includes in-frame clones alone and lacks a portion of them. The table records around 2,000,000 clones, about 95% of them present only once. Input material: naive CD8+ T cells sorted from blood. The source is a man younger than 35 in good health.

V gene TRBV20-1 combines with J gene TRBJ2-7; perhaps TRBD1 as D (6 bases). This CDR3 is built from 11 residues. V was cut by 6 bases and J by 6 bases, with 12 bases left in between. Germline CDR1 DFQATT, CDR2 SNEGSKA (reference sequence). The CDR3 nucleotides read TGCAGTGCCACCACAGGGATCGAGCAGTACTTC. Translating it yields CSATTGIEQYF.

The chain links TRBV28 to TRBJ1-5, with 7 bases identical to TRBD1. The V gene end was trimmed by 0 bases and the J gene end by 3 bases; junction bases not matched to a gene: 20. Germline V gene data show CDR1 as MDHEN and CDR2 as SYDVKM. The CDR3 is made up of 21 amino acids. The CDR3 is CASSLWGDREGPMKDNQPQHF. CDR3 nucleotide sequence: TGTGCCAGCAGTTTATGGGGAGACAGGGAGGGCCCTATGAAGGACAATCAGCCCCAGCATTTT. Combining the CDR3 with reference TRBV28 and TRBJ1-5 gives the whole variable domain DVKVTQSSRYLVKRTGEKVFLECVQDMDHENMFWYRQDPGLGLRLIYFSYDVKMKEKGDIPEGYSVSREKKERFSLILESASTNQTSMYLCASSLWGDREGPMKDNQPQHFGDGTRLSIL.

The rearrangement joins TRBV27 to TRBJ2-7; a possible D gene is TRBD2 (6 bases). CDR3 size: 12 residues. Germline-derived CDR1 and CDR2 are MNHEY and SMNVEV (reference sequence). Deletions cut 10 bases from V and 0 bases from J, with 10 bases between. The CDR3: CATGDFSYEQYF. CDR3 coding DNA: TGTGCCACTGGGGACTTCTCCTACGAGCAGTACTTC.

CDR3 sequence reads: CASSDSGGALGANVLTF. The DNA for the CDR3 is TGTGCCAGCAGTGATAGCGGGGGGGCCCTCGGGGCCAACGTCCTGACTTTC. The chain carries TRBV6-1 and TRBJ2-6, with 11 bases lining up with TRBD2. The trim removed 3 bases at V and 4 bases at J, leaving 5 bases unmatched. The germline gives CDR1 MNHNS, CDR2 SASEGT. This CDR3 is built from 17 residues.

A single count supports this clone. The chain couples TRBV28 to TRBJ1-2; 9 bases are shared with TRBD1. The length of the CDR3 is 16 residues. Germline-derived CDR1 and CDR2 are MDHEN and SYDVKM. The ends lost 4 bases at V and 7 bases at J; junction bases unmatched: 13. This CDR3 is CASSSPSRQGVTGYTF. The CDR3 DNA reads TGTGCCAGCAGTTCCCCAAGCCGACAGGGGGTTACTGGCTACACCTTC.

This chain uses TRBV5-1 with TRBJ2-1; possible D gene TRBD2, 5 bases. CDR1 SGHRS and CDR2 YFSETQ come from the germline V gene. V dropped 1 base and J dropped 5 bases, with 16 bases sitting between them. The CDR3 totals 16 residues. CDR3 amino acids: CASSLYSSFGNNEQFF. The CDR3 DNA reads TGCGCCAGCAGCTTGTATAGCTCGTTCGGGAACAATGAGCAGTTCTTC. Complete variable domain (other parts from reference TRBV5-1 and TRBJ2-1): KAGVTQTPRYLIKTRGQQVTLSCSPISGHRSVSWYQQTPGQGLQFLFEYFSETQRNKGNFPGRFSGRQFSNSRSEMNVSTLELGDSALYLCASSLYSSFGNNEQFFGPGTRLTVL.

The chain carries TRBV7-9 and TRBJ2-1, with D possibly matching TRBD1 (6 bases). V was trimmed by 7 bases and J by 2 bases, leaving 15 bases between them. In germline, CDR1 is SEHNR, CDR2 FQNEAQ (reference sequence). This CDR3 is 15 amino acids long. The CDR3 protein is CASNKLDSTYNEQFF. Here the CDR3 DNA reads TGTGCCAGCAACAAGTTGGACAGTACCTACAATGAGCAGTTCTTC. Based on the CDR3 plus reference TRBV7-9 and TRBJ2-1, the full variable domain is DTGVSQNPRHKITKRGQNVTFRCDPISEHNRLYWYRQTLGQGPEFLTYFQNEAQLEKSRLLSDRFSAERPKGSFSTLEIQRTEQGDSAMYLCASNKLDSTYNEQFFGPGTRLTVL.

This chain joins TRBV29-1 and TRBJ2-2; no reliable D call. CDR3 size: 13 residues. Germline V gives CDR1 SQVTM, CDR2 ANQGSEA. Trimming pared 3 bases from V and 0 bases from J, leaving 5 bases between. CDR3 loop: CSVDLANTGELFF. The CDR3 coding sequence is TGCAGCGTTGATCTGGCGAACACCGGGGAGCTGTTTTTT.

This CDR3 is CASSPWTAINYGYTF. The DNA for the CDR3 is TGTGCCAGCAGCCCTTGGACAGCTATTAACTATGGCTACACCTTC. The chain recombines TRBV7-2 with TRBJ1-2; weak D call: TRBD1 (6 bases). The CDR3 sequence is 15 residues long. V lost 5 bases to trimming and J lost 1 base, with 14 bases between them. Germline CDR1 is SGHTA and CDR2 is FQGNSA.

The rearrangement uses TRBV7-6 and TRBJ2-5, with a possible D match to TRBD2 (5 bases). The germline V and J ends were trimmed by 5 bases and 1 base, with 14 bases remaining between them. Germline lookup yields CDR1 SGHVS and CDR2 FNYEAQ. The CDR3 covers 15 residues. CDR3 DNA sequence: TGTGCCAGCAGCCTATCCGGGGAACCCCAAGAGACCCAGTACTTC. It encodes CASSLSGEPQETQYF.

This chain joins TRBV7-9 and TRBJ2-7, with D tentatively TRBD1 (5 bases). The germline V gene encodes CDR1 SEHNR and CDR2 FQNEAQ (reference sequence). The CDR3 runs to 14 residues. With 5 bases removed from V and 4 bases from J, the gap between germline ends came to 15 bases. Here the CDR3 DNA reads TGTGCCAGCAGCCACTTGGCAGGGTATTACGAGCAGTACTTC. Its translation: CASSHLAGYYEQYF.

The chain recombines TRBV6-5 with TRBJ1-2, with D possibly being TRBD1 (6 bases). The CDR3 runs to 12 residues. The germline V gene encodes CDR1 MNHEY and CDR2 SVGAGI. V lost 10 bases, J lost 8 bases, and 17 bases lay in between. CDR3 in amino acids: CATKGGALGYTF. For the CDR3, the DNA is TGTGCCACCAAGGGGGGGGCGCTGGGCTACACCTTC.

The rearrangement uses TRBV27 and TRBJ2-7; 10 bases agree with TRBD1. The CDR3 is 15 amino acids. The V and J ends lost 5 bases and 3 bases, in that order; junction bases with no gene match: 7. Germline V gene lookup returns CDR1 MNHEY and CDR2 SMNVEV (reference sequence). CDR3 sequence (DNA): TGTGCCAGCAGTGGAACCGGGACAGGGGACTACGAGCAGTACTTC. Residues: CASSGTGTGDYEQYF.

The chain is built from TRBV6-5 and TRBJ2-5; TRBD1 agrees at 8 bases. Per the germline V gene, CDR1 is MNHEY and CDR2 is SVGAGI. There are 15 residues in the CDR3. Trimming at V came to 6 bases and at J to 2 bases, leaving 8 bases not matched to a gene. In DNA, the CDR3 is TGTGCCAGCAGGCCCCAGGGGGCTGTACAAGAGACCCAGTACTTC. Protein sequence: CASRPQGAVQETQYF.

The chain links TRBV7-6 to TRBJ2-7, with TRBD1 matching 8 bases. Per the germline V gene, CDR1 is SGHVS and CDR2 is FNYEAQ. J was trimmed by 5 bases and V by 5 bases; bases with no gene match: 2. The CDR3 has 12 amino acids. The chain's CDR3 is CASSATGDEQYF. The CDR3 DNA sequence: TGTGCCAGCAGCGCGACAGGGGACGAGCAGTACTTC.

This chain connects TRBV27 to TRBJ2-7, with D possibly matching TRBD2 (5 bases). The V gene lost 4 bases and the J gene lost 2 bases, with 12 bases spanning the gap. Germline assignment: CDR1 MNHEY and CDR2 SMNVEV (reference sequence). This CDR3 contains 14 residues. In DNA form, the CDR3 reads TGTGCCAGCAGTTCAGGACTGACGACCTACGAGCAGTACTTC. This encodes CASSSGLTTYEQYF.

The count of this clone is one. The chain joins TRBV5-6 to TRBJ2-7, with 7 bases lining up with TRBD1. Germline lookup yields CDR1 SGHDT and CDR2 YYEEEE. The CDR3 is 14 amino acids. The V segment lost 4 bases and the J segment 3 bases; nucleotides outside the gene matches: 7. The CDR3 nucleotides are TGTGCCAGCAGCCCGGGACAGTACCTCTACGAGCAGTACTTC. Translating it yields CASSPGQYLYEQYF.

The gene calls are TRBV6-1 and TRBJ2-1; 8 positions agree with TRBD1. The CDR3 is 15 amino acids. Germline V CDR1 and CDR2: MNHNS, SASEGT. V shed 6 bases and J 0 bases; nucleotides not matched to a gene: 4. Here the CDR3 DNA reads TGTGCCAGCAGCCCCGACAGGGGCTCCTACAATGAGCAGTTCTTC. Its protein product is CASSPDRGSYNEQFF.

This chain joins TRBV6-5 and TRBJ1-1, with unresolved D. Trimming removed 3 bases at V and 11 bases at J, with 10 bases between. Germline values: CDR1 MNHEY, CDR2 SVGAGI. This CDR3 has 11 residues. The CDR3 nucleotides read TGTGCCAGCAGTTATGGGGAGAGGGCTTTCTTT. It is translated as CASSYGERAFF.

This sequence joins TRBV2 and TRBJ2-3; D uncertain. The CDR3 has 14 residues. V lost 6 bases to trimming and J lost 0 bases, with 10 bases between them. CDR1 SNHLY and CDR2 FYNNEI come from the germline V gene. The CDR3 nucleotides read TGTGCCAGCAGGGTCCTGTCTAGCACAGATACGCAGTATTTT. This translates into CASRVLSSTDTQYF.

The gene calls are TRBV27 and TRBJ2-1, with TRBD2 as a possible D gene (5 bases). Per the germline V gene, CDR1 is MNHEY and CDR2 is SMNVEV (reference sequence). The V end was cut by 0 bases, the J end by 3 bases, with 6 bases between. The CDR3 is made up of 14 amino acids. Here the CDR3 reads CASSLSDYYNEQFF. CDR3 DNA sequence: TGTGCCAGCAGTTTATCTGACTACTACAATGAGCAGTTCTTC.

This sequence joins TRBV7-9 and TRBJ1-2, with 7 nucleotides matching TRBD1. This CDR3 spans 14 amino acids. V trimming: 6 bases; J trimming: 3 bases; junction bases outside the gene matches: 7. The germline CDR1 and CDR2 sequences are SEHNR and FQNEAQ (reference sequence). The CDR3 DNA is TGTGCCAGCAGTCAAGGGGGACAGCACTATGGCTACACCTTC. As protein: CASSQGGQHYGYTF.

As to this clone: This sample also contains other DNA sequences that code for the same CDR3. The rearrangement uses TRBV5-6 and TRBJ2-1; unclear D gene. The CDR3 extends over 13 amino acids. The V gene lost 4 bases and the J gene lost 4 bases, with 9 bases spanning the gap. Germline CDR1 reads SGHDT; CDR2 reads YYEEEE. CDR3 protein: CASSLDQYNEQFF. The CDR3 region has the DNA TGTGCCAGCAGCCTCGACCAGTACAATGAGCAGTTCTTC.

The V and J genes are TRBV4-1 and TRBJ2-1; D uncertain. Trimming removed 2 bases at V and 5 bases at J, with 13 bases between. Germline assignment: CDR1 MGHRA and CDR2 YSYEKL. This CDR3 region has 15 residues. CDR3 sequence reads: CASSQYLGGNNEQFF. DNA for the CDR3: TGCGCCAGCAGCCAATACTTGGGCGGAAACAATGAGCAGTTCTTC.

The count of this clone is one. Written as DNA, the CDR3 is TGTGCCAGCAGCTCGGGAGGTCGGCAAGAGACCCAGTACTTC. It codes for CASSSGGRQETQYF. This chain joins TRBV21-1 and TRBJ2-5; the listed D gene, TRBD2, was not tested against the DNA. TRBV21-1 is noted as a pseudogene. The CDR3 covers 14 residues.

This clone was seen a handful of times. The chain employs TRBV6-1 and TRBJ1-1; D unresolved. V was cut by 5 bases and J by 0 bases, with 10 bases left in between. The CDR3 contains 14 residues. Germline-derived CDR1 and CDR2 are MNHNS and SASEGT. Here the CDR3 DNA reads TGTGCCAGCAGTCCCGCACCTATGAACACTGAAGCTTTCTTT. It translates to CASSPAPMNTEAFF.

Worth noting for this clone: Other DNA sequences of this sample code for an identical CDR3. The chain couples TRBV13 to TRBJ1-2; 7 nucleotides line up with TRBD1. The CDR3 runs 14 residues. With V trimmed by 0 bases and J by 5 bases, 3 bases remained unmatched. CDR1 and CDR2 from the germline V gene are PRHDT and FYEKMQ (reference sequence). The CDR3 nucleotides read TGTGCCAGCAGCTTAGGACAGGGGAGTTATGGCTACACCTTC. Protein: CASSLGQGSYGYTF.

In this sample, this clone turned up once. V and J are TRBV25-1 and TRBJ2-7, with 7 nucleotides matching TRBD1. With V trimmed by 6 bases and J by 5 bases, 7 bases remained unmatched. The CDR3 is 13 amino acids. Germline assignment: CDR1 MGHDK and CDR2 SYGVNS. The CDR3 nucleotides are TGTGCCAGCAGCCTTACAGGGGACAACGAGCAGTACTTC. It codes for CASSLTGDNEQYF.